This T cell receptor (beta chain) was captured in a study of a mutant IDH1 vaccine in newly diagnosed glioma (dated by TCRdb to 2020 to 2022). For context, the study as a whole: Eight vaccinations were administered to patients in weeks 1, 3, 5, 7, 11, 15, 19 and 23, corresponding to visits V03 through V10. In the chemotherapy-containing groups, vaccination started alongside temozolomide cycles, whereas in patients who had radiotherapy alone it started 4-6 weeks after radiotherapy. Of the 25 to 40 patients who were treated, 62.5% were male and about 40% were female, and the mean age was about 40 years. Prior to enrollment, standard therapy consisting of radiotherapy alone, temozolomide alone, or radiochemotherapy with temozolomide had been administered to patients, with the combination being received by most patients. Peripheral blood samples were drawn at six visits, namely V03 (baseline), V05, V07, V10, V12 and V13. For exploratory analyses, approximately 25 treated patients had longitudinal TCRB deep sequencing done wherever samples were available.

As concerns this clone: What this receptor recognizes is not known. No qualities accompany the bases; no much larger clone lies one base away.

Library prep was done by the immunoSEQ multiplex PCR assay. Following the manufacturer's protocol, the hsTCRB Kit was used to amplify rearranged TCR beta chain sequences. TCRB libraries were sequenced on an Illumina MiSeq. In the paper's pipeline: Demultiplexing, trimming and gene mapping were performed with the kit vendor's proprietary platform. In its TCRdb copy, this immuneACCESS table keeps in-frame sequences only and misses some clones. Where compared with another copy, unresolved V genes explain less than half of these, and the others have no known cause. V and J calls and clone size come straight from that table; D and trimming were deduced from the DNA. The sample table lists about 60,000 clones, 84% of them with a count of one. The biggest ten clones account for approximately 12% of the sample. The paper's findings and limits, for the study overall: Pseudoprogression seemed to be unrelated to changes in the top peripheral T cell clonotypes found by TCRB sequencing. The authors stated that sample limitations prevented analyses of patient blood samples from being reproduced. Availability determined which PBMC samples were chosen for TCRB deep sequencing. Immune responses induced by the vaccine were seen in approximately 93% of patients across multiple MHC alleles.

The time point label here, explained by the study, means: week 23, last vaccination. Each vaccine dose was 300 ug of a 20-mer mutant IDH1 peptide in Montanide, given subcutaneously with topical imiquimod. All donors had newly diagnosed IDH1-mutant astrocytomas of WHO grade 3 or 4 that showed loss of nuclear ATRX. The samples were drawn from NOA16, a multicentre, single-arm, open-label phase I trial in Germany that tested a mutant IDH1 peptide vaccine in humans for the first time. Genomic DNA for TCRB sequencing was extracted from EDTA blood using the DNeasy Blood and Tissue Kit. At the junction V is shortened by 1 base and J by 6 bases; bases outside the gene matches: 5. CDR1 SGHTA and CDR2 FQGNSA are derived from the germline V gene. The CDR3 measures 14 amino acids from cysteine to phenylalanine. Just the 42-base CDR3 DNA is kept, in frame starting at base 1.

The material was PBMCs, obtained from a glioma patient whose treatment included an IDH1 peptide vaccine. The sequence is built from TRBV7-2 and TRBJ2-7; 8 bases in the middle match TRBD1. The receptor comes from a man aged 18 to 30 with glioma. The CDR3 has the sequence CASSLVQGVAEQYF. In nucleotide form, the sequence is TGTGCCAGCAGCTTAGTACAGGGGGTGGCCGAGCAGTACTTC.